This T cell receptor (beta chain) is from a study of cytomegalovirus exposure and HLA in healthy donors. For the study at large: Out of about 170 million T cells, an earlier analysis found 117 million unique TCR beta sequences in total. Study findings and constraints: About 90% or about 30% of the time was how often most TCR beta V segments were productive, according to an earlier analysis. In vitro work confirmed that three CMV-associated chains recognize CMV antigens.

Germline assignment: CDR1 SGHTA and CDR2 FQGNSA. The V end lost 5 bases, the J end lost 1 base, and 9 bases lay between the germline ends. The CDR3 loop spans 13 amino acids. The primer mix had 60 Vbeta and 13 Jbeta primers. Method: immunoSEQ multiplex PCR; TCRdb's copy keeps in-frame clones and lacks some. The data contain 100,000 to 150,000 clones, approximately 80% of them singletons. As for this clone: The antigen is not known.

The rearrangement uses TRBV7-2 and TRBJ2-7, with unresolved D. The TCR originated in a girl aged 2-15 years in good health and CMV-seronegative. The specimen sequenced was PBMCs. The CDR3 sequence: CASSPPMSYEQYF. The CDR3, as DNA: TGTGCCAGCAGCCCCCCAATGTCCTACGAGCAGTACTTC.